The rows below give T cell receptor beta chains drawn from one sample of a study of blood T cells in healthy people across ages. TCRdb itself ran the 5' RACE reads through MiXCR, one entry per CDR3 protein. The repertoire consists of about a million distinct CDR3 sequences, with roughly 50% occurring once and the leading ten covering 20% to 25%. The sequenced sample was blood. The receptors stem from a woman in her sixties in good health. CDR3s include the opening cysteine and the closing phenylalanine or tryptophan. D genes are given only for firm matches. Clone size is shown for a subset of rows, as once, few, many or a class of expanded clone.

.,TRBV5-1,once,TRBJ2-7,CASSYQTSSEQYF,TGCGCCAGCAGCTACCAAACCAGCTCCGAGCAGTACTTC
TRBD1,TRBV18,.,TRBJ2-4,CASSQEQGAWNIQYF,TGTGCCAGCTCCCAAGAACAGGGGGCTTGGAACATTCAGTACTTC
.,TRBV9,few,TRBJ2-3,CASSVASMDTQYF,TGTGCCAGCAGCGTAGCTTCGATGGATACGCAGTATTTT
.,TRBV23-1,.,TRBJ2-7,CASSLTPDADYEQYF,TGCGCCAGCAGTCTGACCCCCGATGCAGACTACGAGCAGTACTTC
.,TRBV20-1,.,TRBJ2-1,CRIGSYNEQFF,TGCAGAATCGGTTCCTACAATGAGCAGTTCTTC
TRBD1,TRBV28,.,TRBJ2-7,CASSLVGGTGTHSSSYEQYF,TGTGCCAGCAGCCTAGTGGGGGGGACAGGGACGCACTCTAGCTCCTACGAGCAGTACTTC
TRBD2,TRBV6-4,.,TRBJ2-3,CASSDAAGAGTDTQYF,TGTGCCAGCAGTGACGCAGCGGGAGCAGGCACAGATACGCAGTATTTT
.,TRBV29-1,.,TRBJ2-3,CSGGKSTETQYF,TGCAGCGGGGGGAAGAGCACAGAGACGCAGTATTTT
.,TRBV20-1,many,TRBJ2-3,CSARLAVADTQYF,TGCAGTGCTAGGCTAGCCGTAGCAGATACGCAGTATTTT
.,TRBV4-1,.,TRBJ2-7,CASSQNGVGRRYEQYF,TGCGCCAGCAGCCAAAACGGTGTGGGCAGGAGGTACGAGCAGTACTTC
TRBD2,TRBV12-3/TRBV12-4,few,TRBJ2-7,CASRVGGSYEQYF,TGTGCCAGCAGGGTGGGGGGGAGCTACGAGCAGTACTTC
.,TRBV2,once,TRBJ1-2,CASAFNYGYTF,TGTGCCAGCGCCTTTAACTATGGCTACACCTTC
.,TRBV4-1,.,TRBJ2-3,CASSQWGVGTDTQYF,TGCGCCAGCAGCCAATGGGGGGTAGGCACAGATACGCAGTATTTT
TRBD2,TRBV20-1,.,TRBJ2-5,CSASRTSNEQYF,TGCAGTGCTTCCCGGACTAGCAATGAGCAGTACTTC
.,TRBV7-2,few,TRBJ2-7,CASSPRDTPSYEQYF,TGTGCCAGCAGCCCAAGGGACACCCCCTCCTACGAGCAGTACTTC
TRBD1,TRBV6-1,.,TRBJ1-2,CASGTGGRSLYGYTF,TGTGCCAGCGGGACAGGGGGCCGCTCCCTCTATGGCTACACCTTC
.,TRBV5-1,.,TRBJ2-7,CASSLKGQNQGNEQYF,TGCGCCAGCAGCTTGAAGGGGCAGAATCAAGGGAACGAGCAGTACTTC
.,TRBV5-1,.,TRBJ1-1,CASSLTGSGMNTEAFF,TGCGCCAGCAGCTTGACGGGGAGCGGAATGAACACTGAAGCTTTCTTT
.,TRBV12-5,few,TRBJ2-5,CASGLVLSSGGQETQYF,TGTGCTAGTGGTTTGGTACTTTCCTCCGGCGGCCAAGAGACCCAGTACTTC
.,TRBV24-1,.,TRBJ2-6,CATSDWVGSGANVLTF,TGTGCCACCAGTGATTGGGTCGGCTCTGGGGCCAACGTCCTGACTTTC
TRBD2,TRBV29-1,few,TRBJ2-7,CSVVTSGSYEQYF,TGCAGCGTTGTAACTAGCGGGAGCTACGAGCAGTACTTC
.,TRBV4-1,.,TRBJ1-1,CASSQWGGFGRQNTEAFF,TGCGCCAGCAGCCAATGGGGGGGCTTTGGGAGGCAGAATACCGAAGCTTTCTTT
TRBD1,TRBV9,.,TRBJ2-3,CASSVEGRTGVDTQYF,TGTGCCAGCAGCGTAGAAGGTCGGACAGGGGTGGATACGCAGTATTTT
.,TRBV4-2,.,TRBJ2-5,CASSRGGAEGEDEQYF,TGTGCCAGCAGCCGCGGCGGTGCGGAGGGAGAGGATGAGCAGTACTTC
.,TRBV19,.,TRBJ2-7,CASSSGTYQYF,TGTGCCAGTAGTAGTGGGACGTATCAGTACTTC
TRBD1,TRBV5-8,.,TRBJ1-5,CASSSLTGWDQPQHF,TGTGCCAGCAGCTCCCTGACAGGGTGGGATCAGCCCCAGCATTTT
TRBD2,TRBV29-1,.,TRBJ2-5,CSVEPTGLAGVKQYF,TGCAGCGTTGAACCAACGGGACTAGCGGGAGTTAAGCAGTACTTC
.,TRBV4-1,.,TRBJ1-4,CASSQERKLFF,TGCGCCAGCAGCCAAGAAAGGAAACTGTTTTTT